These 24 T cell receptor beta chains were sequenced from one sample in a study of T cell responses to AZD1222 COVID-19 vaccine. Repertoires were generated with immunoSEQ multiplex PCR, while TCRdb's copy carries only in-frame clones and drops some. Of roughly 100,000 clones in the sample, roughly 90% were seen once. The specimen comprised peripheral blood, sampled on day 0 of AZD1222 vaccination. Source of these receptors: an adult in good health.

This rearrangement joins TRBV28 to TRBJ2-3; D remains ambiguous. This CDR3 comprises 15 residues. Germline CDR1 reads MDHEN; CDR2 reads SYDVKM. V lost 2 bases and J 1 base, leaving 10 bases between the germline ends. This CDR3 is CASSLVAGGTDTQYF. In nucleotides, the CDR3 is TGTGCCAGCAGTTTAGTGGCCGGTGGCACAGATACGCAGTATTTT.

V is TRBV6-2 or TRBV6-3 and J is TRBJ2-3; D possibly corresponds to TRBD1 (5 bases). The length of the CDR3 is 14 residues. V lost 2 bases and J 2 bases, leaving 8 bases between the germline ends. Germline V gene data show CDR1 as MNHEY and CDR2 as SVGEGT. CDR3 bases: TGTGCCAGCAGTTACAGGGGCCCCACAGATACGCAGTATTTT. Encoded protein: CASSYRGPTDTQYF.

This clone was found a few times. The genes are TRBV6-5 and TRBJ2-5; D perhaps matches TRBD1 (6 bases). Per germline, CDR1 MNHEY and CDR2 SVGAGI. This CDR3 is 15 amino acids long. Trimming took off 0 bases at V and 4 bases at J, with 12 bases between the two ends. Written as DNA, the CDR3 is TGTGCCAGCAGTTACTCCCCAGGGGCGGGAGAGACCCAGTACTTC. It codes for CASSYSPGAGETQYF.

This clone showed up just a few times. The rearrangement links TRBV5-5 to TRBJ2-7; 10 nucleotides align to TRBD1. The CDR3 loop spans 14 amino acids. CDR1 is SGHKS, CDR2 YYEKEE, per germline (reference sequence). Losses at the gene ends were 0 bases for V and 7 bases for J; bases not matched to a gene: 4. CDR3 residues: CASSLGDRGGEQYF. The CDR3 bases are TGTGCCAGCAGCTTGGGGGACAGGGGCGGTGAGCAGTACTTC.

The rearrangement links TRBV6-5 to TRBJ2-3, with D uncertain. The CDR3 has 13 residues. Per germline, CDR1 MNHEY and CDR2 SVGAGI. Trimming shortened V by 5 bases and J by 0 bases, and 6 bases separated the two germline ends. The CDR3 is CASSTKSTDTQYF. In DNA, the CDR3 is TGTGCCAGCAGTACTAAGAGCACAGATACGCAGTATTTT.

The chain links TRBV19 to TRBJ1-2; D is ambiguous. CDR1 is LNHDA, CDR2 SQIVND, per germline (reference sequence). CDR3 length: 13 amino acids. V lost 11 bases and J 5 bases, leaving 18 bases between the germline ends. The CDR3 DNA sequence: TGTGCCGCCAGAGACCGACGGGATTATGGCTACACCTTC. As protein: CAARDRRDYGYTF.

The chain is built from TRBV6-5 and TRBJ2-7; possibly TRBD2 for D (5 bases). V was trimmed by 7 bases and J by 0 bases, leaving 13 bases between them. CDR3 size: 14 residues. Germline CDR1 reads MNHEY; CDR2 reads SVGAGI. CDR3 region: CASNREFSSYEQYF. In nucleotides, the CDR3 is TGTGCCAGCAACCGGGAATTTAGCTCCTACGAGCAGTACTTC.

The rearrangement joins TRBV19 to TRBJ1-6; TRBD1 is a possible D gene (5 bases). In germline, CDR1 is LNHDA, CDR2 SQIVND (reference sequence). This CDR3 comprises 14 residues. V was trimmed by 5 bases and J by 7 bases, leaving 12 bases between them. CDR3: CASSWGVPNSPLHF. DNA for the CDR3: TGTGCCAGTAGTTGGGGGGTACCAAATTCACCCCTCCACTTT.

The CDR3 nucleotides are TGTGCCATCAGTCCCCAATTACAGGGTTACAATGAGCAGTTCTTC. It specifies CAISPQLQGYNEQFF. V and J are TRBV10-3 and TRBJ2-1, with D possibly matching TRBD1 (6 bases). Trimming removed 5 bases from V and 4 bases from J, with 15 bases in between. The length of the CDR3 is 15 residues. The germline V gene has CDR1 ENHRY and CDR2 SYGVKD.

CDR3 amino acids: CASRPDTNTEAFF. The CDR3 bases are TGTGCCAGCAGGCCCGACACGAACACTGAAGCTTTCTTT. The genes are TRBV2 and TRBJ1-1; D is unclear. The ends were cut back, 6 bases at V and 1 base at J, with 9 bases in the middle. Looked up from germline, CDR1 is SNHLY and CDR2 is FYNNEI. The CDR3 covers 13 residues.

This clone was counted between two and nine times. The chain couples TRBV29-1 to TRBJ1-1; possible D gene TRBD1, 6 bases. Germline CDR1 and CDR2: SQVTM and ANQGSEA. Trimming took 1 base from V and 4 from J, leaving 13 bases between them. The CDR3 is 14 amino acids. Here the CDR3 reads CSVEVPGASTEAFF. CDR3 DNA sequence: TGCAGCGTTGAAGTTCCGGGGGCTAGCACTGAAGCTTTCTTT. The variable domain in full, completed from reference TRBV29-1 and TRBJ1-1, reads SAVISQKPSRDICQRGTSLTIQCQVDSQVTMMFWYRQQPGQSLTLIATANQGSEATYESGFVIDKFPISRPNLTFSTLTVSNMSPEDSSIYLCSVEVPGASTEAFFGQGTRLTVV.

The sample holds a few counts of this clone. Other nucleotide sequences in the sample specify the same CDR3. The rearrangement links TRBV27 to TRBJ2-7, with D perhaps assigned TRBD1 or TRBD2 (5 bases each). The germline V gene has CDR1 MNHEY and CDR2 SMNVEV (reference sequence). Trimming left V 0 bases short and J 4 bases short, with 7 bases between. The length of the CDR3 is 13 residues. This chain's CDR3 is CASSLSGPYEQYF. The CDR3 region has the DNA TGTGCCAGCAGTTTATCGGGACCTTACGAGCAGTACTTC.

The J gene is TRBJ2-1, the V gene TRBV18; the D is unclear. Looked up from germline, CDR1 is KGHSH and CDR2 is LQKENI. The CDR3 spans 16 residues. Deletions cut 2 bases from V and 2 bases from J, with 13 bases between. CDR3 amino acids: CASSPSVGLPYNEQFF. The DNA of the CDR3 is TGTGCCAGCTCACCATCGGTAGGATTGCCCTACAATGAGCAGTTCTTC.

The rearrangement links TRBV19 to TRBJ2-2; the match to TRBD1 covers 7 bases. V was clipped by 1 base and J by 1 base; unmatched bases: 3. The CDR3 loop spans 16 amino acids. Per the germline V gene, CDR1 is LNHDA and CDR2 is SQIVND (reference sequence). Here the CDR3 reads CASSIVTGLNTGELFF. CDR3 sequence (DNA): TGTGCCAGTAGTATAGTGACAGGGCTGAACACCGGGGAGCTGTTTTTT.

This sequence joins TRBV28 and TRBJ1-5, with TRBD1 as a possible D gene (5 bases). CDR3 size: 16 residues. The V end was cut by 5 bases, the J end by 5 bases, with 19 bases between. CDR1 and CDR2 (germline): MDHEN, SYDVKM. The CDR3 protein is CASSPPQGAEDQPQHF. The CDR3 nucleotides are TGTGCCAGCAGTCCCCCCCAGGGCGCGGAGGATCAGCCCCAGCATTTT.

The J gene is TRBJ1-1, the V gene TRBV19; D call uncertain. V lost 7 bases and J lost 3, with 12 bases in between. Germline values: CDR1 LNHDA, CDR2 SQIVND (reference sequence). The CDR3 length is 13 residues. The CDR3 bases are TGTGCCAGTACTCCCCGGGCAGACACTGAAGCTTTCTTT. Its translation: CASTPRADTEAFF.

The rearrangement links TRBV10-1 to TRBJ2-3; D gene uncertain. The CDR3 extends over 13 amino acids. The V and J ends lost 5 bases and 5 bases respectively, with 11 bases between them. The germline gives CDR1 WNHNN, CDR2 SYGVQD (reference sequence). In nucleotides, the CDR3 is TGCGCCAGCAGTCTGGACCCGGGAGATACGCAGTATTTT. It translates to CASSLDPGDTQYF.

The chain combines TRBV5-4 with TRBJ1-6, with a possible D match to TRBD1 (5 bases). V dropped 0 bases and J dropped 7 bases, with 11 bases sitting between them. This CDR3 is 15 amino acids long. The V gene's germline CDR1 is SGHNT and CDR2 YYREEE (reference sequence). DNA for the CDR3: TGTGCCAGCAGCTTGGTATCAGGGACCAATTCACCCCTCCACTTT. It yields the protein CASSLVSGTNSPLHF.

V is TRBV7-2 and J is TRBJ1-5; D perhaps matches TRBD1 (5 bases). Per germline, CDR1 SGHTA and CDR2 FQGNSA. V was pared by 5 bases and J by 6 bases, with 17 bases between. The CDR3 contains 15 residues. The CDR3 bases are TGTGCCAGCAGCCCCGCCCGGGGGGGTGGTCAGCCCCAGCATTTT. It translates to CASSPARGGGQPQHF. Using reference TRBV7-2 and TRBJ1-5 for the parts outside the CDR3, the full variable domain is GAGVSQSPSNKVTEKGKDVELRCDPISGHTALYWYRQSLGQGLEFLIYFQGNSAPDKSGLPSDRFSAERTGGSVSTLTIQRTQQEDSAVYLCASSPARGGGQPQHFGDGTRLSIL.

This chain uses TRBV6-5 with TRBJ2-5; D unclear. The CDR3 consists of 13 residues. The V and J ends lost 4 bases and 9 bases respectively, with 15 bases between them. Looked up from germline, CDR1 is MNHEY and CDR2 is SVGAGI. In DNA, the CDR3 is TGTGCCAGCAGTTTCGCAGACCATTGGGCCCAGTACTTC. Translation gives CASSFADHWAQYF.

This chain links TRBV7-2 with TRBJ1-4, with D hard to call. The germline CDR1 and CDR2 sequences are SGHTA and FQGNSA. The CDR3 consists of 16 residues. Trimming shortened V by 1 base and J by 7 bases, and 16 bases separated the two germline ends. CDR3 coding DNA: TGTGCCAGCAGCTTAGTAGGAGATTACAGAGGTGAAAAACTGTTTTTT. Its translation: CASSLVGDYRGEKLFF.

The V call is TRBV6-4, the J call TRBJ1-6; weak D call: TRBD1 (6 bases). V was trimmed by 3 bases and J by 9 bases, leaving 9 bases between them. CDR1 is MRHNA and CDR2 is SNTAGT in the germline V gene. The CDR3 is 13 residues long. CDR3: CASSDGTTSPLHF. The CDR3 DNA is TGTGCCAGCAGTGATGGGACAACTTCACCCCTCCACTTT.

This chain connects TRBV18 to TRBJ1-4; D is unresolved. Germline V CDR1 and CDR2: KGHSH, LQKENI. Trimming left V 4 bases short and J 5 bases short, with 8 bases between. The CDR3 has 13 amino acids. The CDR3 sequence is CASSRSSNEKLFF. DNA for the CDR3: TGTGCCAGCTCACGTTCCTCCAATGAAAAACTGTTTTTT.

The chain carries TRBV5-4 and TRBJ1-1; weak D call: TRBD1 (5 bases). Trimming removed 4 bases from V and 1 base from J, with 11 bases in between. Germline V CDR1 and CDR2: SGHNT, YYREEE (reference sequence). The CDR3 sequence is 14 residues long. CDR3: CASSKLGGNTEAFF. CDR3 nucleotide sequence: TGTGCCAGCAGCAAGCTCGGGGGGAACACTGAAGCTTTCTTT.